This T cell receptor (beta chain) was sequenced for a study of naive and memory T cell subsets. Two oligonucleotides, mixed equimolar, formed the beta constant-region primer covering TRBC1 and TRBC2. Nested alpha and beta constant-region primers with the SP2 primer drove four PCR rounds on ligated cDNA. TCRdb used MiXCR to reprocess the UMI-ligation and nested PCR reads, holding one entry per CDR3 protein. The repertoire includes over 90,000 distinct CDR3 sequences, 11% of them detected once, and around 0.13% sits in the top ten. Trimming stripped 2 bases from V and 6 bases from J, with 7 bases between. The CDR3 sequence is 13 residues long. Germline CDR1 MNHEY, CDR2 SVGAGI. Concerning this clonotype: Its antigen is unidentified.

Overall study results and limits: In CD4 and CD8 cells, diversity dropped from naive through EMRA. A few larger clonotypes appeared in naive repertoires, especially CD8, possibly memory cells re-expressing CD45RA.

V gene TRBV6-5 combines with J gene TRBJ1-4, with D unclear. The sequenced sample consisted of naive CD4+ T cells from blood. The receptor's source is a human donor in good health. The CDR3 DNA follows: TGTGCCAGCAGTTACCAGATAGATGAAAAACTGTTTTTT. Protein sequence: CASSYQIDEKLFF.